This T cell receptor beta chain was documented in a study of CD8+ T cells in alopecia areata (dated by TCRdb to the late 2010s). With regard to the full study: The study used high-throughput TCRbeta sequencing to examine T cell clonal expansion in alopecia areata, in both the C3H/HeJ mouse model and human patients. Human TCRbeta sequencing covered scalp tissue and sorted CD4+ and CD8+ peripheral blood T cells from patchy and totalis/universalis alopecia areata patients and healthy controls. RNA was obtained with the PAXgene miRNA kit for fixed scalp, the miRNeasy kit for PBMCs, and the RNeasy kit for mouse skin. Scalp clonality was compared among normal scalp (n=4), patchy alopecia areata scalp (n=8), and alopecia totalis/universalis scalp (n=8). immunoSEQ multiplex PCR using 35 Vbeta forward primers and 13 Jbeta reverse primers was used to amplify TCRbeta CDR3 regions. The study at large found these results: Compared with normal scalp, lesional scalp had higher clonality and more expanded CD8+ clones, particularly in alopecia totalis/universalis, a pattern that suggests antigenic drive. Shared TCR sequences between patients were less evident than in mice, which may be partly attributable to HLA diversity in the patient population. Scalp TCR repertoire analysis is complicated because resident alphabeta T cells in normal human skin are also sequenced, whereas mouse skin is dominated by gammadelta T cells.

The protocol used for the library was the immunoSEQ multiplex PCR assay. To provide template for TCR sequencing, every sample had RNA extracted and reverse transcribed into cDNA. SuperScript III was used for first-strand cDNA synthesis, primed with a 2:1 mix of oligo-dT and random hexamers. A synthetic immune receptor repertoire was used to measure amplification bias, and any remaining bias was corrected computationally. The authors processed their data as follows. Raw reads were preprocessed to remove errors, and CDR3 was defined according to IMGT conventions as the region from the conserved cysteine to phenylalanine. Clonality was computed by normalizing Shannon entropy by log2 of the number of productive unique TCRs and subtracting the result from 1. Whether each scalp clone was CD4 or CD8 was inferred by checking scalp TCRbeta sequences against the CD4 and CD8 repertoires from sorted blood. This immuneACCESS table, as held by TCRdb, lists in-frame sequences with V and J called but not all clones. Of the missing ones, under half trace to an unresolved V gene in checked studies; the others have no known cause. V and J calls and clone size come straight from that table; D and trimming were deduced from the DNA. The sample table holds approximately 150,000 clones, of which approximately 65% were seen once. The top ten constitute 35% to 40% of the sample.

PBMCs were isolated by density centrifugation and stained for CD3, CD4 and CD8, and CD4+ and CD8+ T cells were sorted on a FACSAria. Scalp biopsies and blood samples were provided by unaffected controls. Looking up the germline V gene yields CDR1 SGHAT and CDR2 FQNNGV. V lost 6 bases and J lost 1 base; the stretch between them is 16 bases long. The CDR3 has 15 amino acids, counting the end cysteine and phenylalanine. Only the CDR3 DNA is retained, 45 bases long and in frame from the first base. On this clone itself: The clone's antigen remains unknown. Per-nucleotide qualities are absent, and no much larger clonotype sits a single base away.

The sequenced sample consisted of CD8+ T cells sorted from blood. This TCR came from a human donor in good health. Recombination linked TRBV11-2 to TRBJ2-7; the D gene is unclear. The CDR3 region reads CASSFKPSPSYEQYF. At the DNA level, the sequence is TGTGCCAGCAGTTTCAAACCGTCTCCTTCCTACGAGCAGTACTTC.